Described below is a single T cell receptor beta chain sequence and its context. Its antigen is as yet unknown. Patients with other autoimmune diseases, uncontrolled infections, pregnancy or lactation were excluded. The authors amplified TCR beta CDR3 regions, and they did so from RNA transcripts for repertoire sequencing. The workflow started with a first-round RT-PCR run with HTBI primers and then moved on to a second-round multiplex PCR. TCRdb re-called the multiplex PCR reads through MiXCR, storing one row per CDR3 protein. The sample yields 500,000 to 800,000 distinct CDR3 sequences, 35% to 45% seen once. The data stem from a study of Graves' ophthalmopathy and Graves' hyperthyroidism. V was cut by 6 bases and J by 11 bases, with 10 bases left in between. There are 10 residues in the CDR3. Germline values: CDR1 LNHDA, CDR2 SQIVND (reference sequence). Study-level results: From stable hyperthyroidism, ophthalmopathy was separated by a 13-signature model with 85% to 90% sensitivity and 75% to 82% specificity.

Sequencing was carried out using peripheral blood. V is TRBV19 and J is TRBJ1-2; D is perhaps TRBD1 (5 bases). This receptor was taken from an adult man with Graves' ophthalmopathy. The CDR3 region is CASSDQGYTF. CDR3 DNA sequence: TGTGCCAGTAGCGACCAGGGTTACACCTTC. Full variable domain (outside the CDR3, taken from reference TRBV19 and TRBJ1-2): DGGITQSPKYLFRKEGQNVTLSCEQNLNHDAMYWYRQDPGQGLRLIYYSQIVNDFQKGDIAEGYSVSREKKESFPLTVTSAQKNPTAFYLCASSDQGYTFGSGTRLTVV.